The clone carrying this T cell receptor beta chain was recorded at least ten times. The target antigen is unknown. TCRdb processed the reads anew with MiXCR; each CDR3 protein has one entry. Here the sample spans about 900,000 distinct CDR3 sequences, roughly 30% being singletons. CDR1 SGHTA and CDR2 FQGTGA come from the germline V gene. Trimming removed 1 base from V and 4 bases from J, with 10 bases in between. The CDR3 is made up of 14 amino acids. The data were obtained in a study of T cell repertoires in cytomegalovirus infection. The gene calls are TRBV7-3 and TRBJ2-5; D is unresolved. The specimen comprised cultured CD8+ T cells from PBMCs, sampled from culture after CMV antigen stimulation. This receptor was obtained from a human donor in good health (CMV status not recorded). Some clones in this sample may be carry-over from other donors' samples. The chain's CDR3 is CASSLMTVGETQYF. In DNA, the CDR3 is TGTGCCAGCAGCTTAATGACGGTCGGAGAGACCCAGTACTTC. The whole variable domain, filled in from reference TRBV7-3 and TRBJ2-5, reads GAGVSQTPSNKVTEKGKYVELRCDPISGHTALYWYRQSLGQGPEFLIYFQGTGAADDSGLPNDRFFAVRPEGSVSTLKIQRTERGDSAVYLCASSLMTVGETQYFGPGTRLLVL.